Each of the 14 T cell receptor beta chains below was sequenced from the same sample in a study of CD8 T cells in ankylosing spondylitis. TCRdb processed the 5' RACE reads anew with MiXCR; each CDR3 protein has one entry. The profile shows fewer than 250,000 distinct CDR3 sequences, under 12% of them singletons. The sequenced sample consisted of blood, either unsorted or a sorted T cell fraction (not recorded which). The receptor set was obtained from a male donor with ankylosing spondylitis or in good health (not recorded which).

This clonotype was seen a handful of times. The V gene is TRBV9, the J gene TRBJ2-1, with 7 bases that match TRBD2. V dropped 5 bases and J dropped 4; count of bases not matched to a gene: 9. Germline assignment: CDR1 SGDLS and CDR2 YYNGEE. This CDR3 has 15 residues. The CDR3 loop is CASREGLAVYNEQFF. The CDR3 nucleotides are TGTGCCAGCAGGGAGGGCCTAGCGGTTTACAATGAGCAGTTCTTC.

This clonotype was recorded at least ten times. CDR3 amino acids: CASHQPGQTVYGYTF. The CDR3 bases are TGCGCCAGCCACCAACCGGGACAGACTGTCTATGGCTACACCTTC. The V call is TRBV5-1, the J call TRBJ1-2; TRBD1 agrees at 7 bases. This CDR3 spans 15 amino acids. Per the germline V gene, CDR1 is SGHRS and CDR2 is YFSETQ. The V gene end was trimmed by 7 bases and the J gene end by 4 bases; junction bases not matched to a gene: 13.

V usage is TRBV5-1 and J usage is TRBJ1-1; D might be TRBD1 (6 bases). Germline values: CDR1 SGHRS, CDR2 YFSETQ. V was clipped by 3 bases and J by 2 bases, with 11 bases between them. The CDR3 contains 14 residues. The CDR3 reads CASSSDSFNTEAFF. Written as DNA, the CDR3 is TGCGCCAGCAGCTCGGACAGCTTCAACACTGAAGCTTTCTTT.

In this sample, this clonotype turned up many times. The J gene is TRBJ2-7, the V gene TRBV30, with a possible D match to TRBD2 (5 bases). The V end was cut by 2 bases, the J end by 7 bases, with 9 bases between. This CDR3 has 11 amino acids. CDR1 and CDR2 from the germline V gene are GTSNPN and SVGIG (reference sequence). The CDR3 loop is CAWSRTGEQYF. In DNA, the CDR3 is TGTGCCTGGAGTCGTACGGGGGAGCAGTACTTC.

For this clonotype: Since a much larger clone is just one base distant, this may be a read error. The J gene is TRBJ1-2, the V gene TRBV20-1; 8 bases are shared with TRBD1. CDR1 DFQATT and CDR2 SNEGSKA come from the germline V gene (reference sequence). CDR3 size: 13 residues. DNA for the CDR3: TGCAGTGGAGGGGGACAGGAGAATTATGACTACACCTTC. Translated: CSGGGQENYDYTF.

Worth noting for this clonotype: The junction and the germline gene differ at one end; a read error may be behind it. The chain links TRBV20-1 to TRBJ1-1; D is uncertain. Germline loops: CDR1 DFQATT, CDR2 SNEGSKA (reference sequence). The CDR3 covers 14 residues. CDR3 sequence (DNA): TGCAGTGCCCCGACGCTCGAGGTGAACATTGAAGCTCTCTTT. This translates into CSAPTLEVNIEALF.

This clonotype was counted between two and nine times. This chain uses TRBV5-6 with TRBJ2-7; D is perhaps TRBD2 (7 bases). Germline V lookup: CDR1 SGHDT, CDR2 YYEEEE. The length of the CDR3 is 15 residues. The ends were cut back, 4 bases at V and 4 bases at J, with 18 bases in the middle. The CDR3 bases are TGTGCCAGCAGCCTGAGGGGGGGGAATCGGTACGAGCAGTACTTC. Protein: CASSLRGGNRYEQYF.

This clonotype was observed at least ten times. The chain combines TRBV4-1 with TRBJ2-7; D gene unclear. Germline V lookup: CDR1 MGHRA, CDR2 YSYEKL. Trimming took off 0 bases at V and 5 bases at J, with 8 bases between the two ends. The CDR3 totals 13 residues. The CDR3 spells CASSQEYADEQYF. The CDR3 DNA follows: TGCGCCAGCAGCCAAGAGTATGCCGACGAGCAGTACTTC.

This clonotype was recorded at least ten times. V and J are TRBV20-1 and TRBJ1-2, with TRBD1 as a possible D gene (5 bases). The V gene's germline CDR1 is DFQATT and CDR2 SNEGSKA (reference sequence). The CDR3 totals 14 residues. V lost 4 bases and J 3 bases, leaving 15 bases between the germline ends. CDR3 loop: CSAIPAGTDYGYTF. In nucleotides, the CDR3 is TGCAGTGCTATACCGGCAGGGACGGACTATGGCTACACCTTC.

The genes are TRBV4-2 and TRBJ2-7, with 10 bases identical to TRBD2. This CDR3 has 15 residues. The V gene's germline CDR1 is LGHNA and CDR2 YNFKEQ. V dropped 5 bases and J dropped 0; count of bases not matched to a gene: 4. CDR3 nucleotides: TGTGCCAGCAGCAAGACTAGCGGGTTCTCCTACGAGCAGTACTTC. It yields the protein CASSKTSGFSYEQYF.

This clonotype was recorded many times. This sequence joins TRBV5-1 and TRBJ2-2; weak D call: TRBD2 (6 bases). CDR1 SGHRS and CDR2 YFSETQ come from the germline V gene. V dropped 4 bases and J dropped 3 bases, with 16 bases sitting between them. This CDR3 spans 16 amino acids. The CDR3 region has the DNA TGCGCCAGCAGCCCGCGGGACTCTCAGTACACCGGGGAGCTGTTTTTT. It codes for CASSPRDSQYTGELFF.

This clonotype was seen at least ten times. The V gene is TRBV3-1, the J gene TRBJ2-5, with D possibly matching TRBD2 (6 bases). The V gene lost 4 bases and the J gene lost 3 bases, with 12 bases spanning the gap. The germline V gene encodes CDR1 LGHDT and CDR2 YNNKEL (reference sequence). This CDR3 is built from 14 residues. The CDR3 here is CASSPGDLKETQYF. The CDR3 DNA reads TGTGCCAGCAGCCCCGGGGACTTGAAAGAGACCCAGTACTTC.

In this sample, this clonotype turned up many times. The chain employs TRBV20-1 and TRBJ1-1; D may be TRBD1 (5 bases). V dropped 5 bases and J dropped 1 base, with 11 bases sitting between them. This CDR3 has 13 amino acids. Germline lookup yields CDR1 DFQATT and CDR2 SNEGSKA (reference sequence). The chain's CDR3 is CSAGDFPNTEAFF. CDR3 sequence (DNA): TGCAGTGCTGGGGACTTCCCGAACACTGAAGCTTTCTTT.

This chain uses TRBV10-2 with TRBJ2-7, with TRBD2 matching over 10 bases. The CDR3 covers 16 residues. Germline CDR1 is WSHSY and CDR2 is SAAADI. V lost 4 bases and J lost 3; bases outside the gene matches: 9. The CDR3 loop reads CASSAASGGRSYEQYF. CDR3 DNA: TGCGCCAGCAGTGCGGCTAGCGGGGGACGAAGCTACGAGCAGTACTTC.